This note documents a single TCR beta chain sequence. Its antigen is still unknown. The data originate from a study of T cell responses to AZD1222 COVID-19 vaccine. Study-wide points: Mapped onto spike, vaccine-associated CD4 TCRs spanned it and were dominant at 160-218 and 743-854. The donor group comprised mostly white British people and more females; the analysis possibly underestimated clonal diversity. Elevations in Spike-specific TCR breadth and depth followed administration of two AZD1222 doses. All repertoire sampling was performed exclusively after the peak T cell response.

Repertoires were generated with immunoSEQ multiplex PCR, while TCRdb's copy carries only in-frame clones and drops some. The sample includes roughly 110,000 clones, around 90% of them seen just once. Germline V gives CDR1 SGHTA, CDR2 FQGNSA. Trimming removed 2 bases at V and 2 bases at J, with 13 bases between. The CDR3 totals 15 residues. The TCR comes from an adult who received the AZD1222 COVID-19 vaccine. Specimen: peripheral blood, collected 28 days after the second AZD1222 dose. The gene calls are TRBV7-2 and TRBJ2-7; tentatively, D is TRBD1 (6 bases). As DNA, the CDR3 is TGTGCCAGCAGCTTATCAGGGGCCGTTCCCTACGAGCAGTACTTC. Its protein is CASSLSGAVPYEQYF.